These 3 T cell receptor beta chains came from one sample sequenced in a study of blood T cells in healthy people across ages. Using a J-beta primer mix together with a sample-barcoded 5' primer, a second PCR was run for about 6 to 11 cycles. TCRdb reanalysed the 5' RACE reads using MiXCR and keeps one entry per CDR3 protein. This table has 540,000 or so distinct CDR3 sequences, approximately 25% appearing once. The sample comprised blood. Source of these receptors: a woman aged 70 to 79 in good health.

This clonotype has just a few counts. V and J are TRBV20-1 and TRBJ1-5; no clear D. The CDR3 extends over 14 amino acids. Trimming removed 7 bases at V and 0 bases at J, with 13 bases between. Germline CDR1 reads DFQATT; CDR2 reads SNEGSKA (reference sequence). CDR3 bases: TGCAGTGGACGGCCAGCTAATAGCAATCAGCCCCAGCATTTT. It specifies CSGRPANSNQPQHF.

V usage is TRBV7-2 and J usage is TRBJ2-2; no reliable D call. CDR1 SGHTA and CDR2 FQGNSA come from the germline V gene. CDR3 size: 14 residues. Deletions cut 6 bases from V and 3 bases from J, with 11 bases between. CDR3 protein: CASRPDLDTGELFF. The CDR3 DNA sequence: TGTGCCAGCAGGCCCGACTTGGACACCGGGGAGCTGTTTTTT.

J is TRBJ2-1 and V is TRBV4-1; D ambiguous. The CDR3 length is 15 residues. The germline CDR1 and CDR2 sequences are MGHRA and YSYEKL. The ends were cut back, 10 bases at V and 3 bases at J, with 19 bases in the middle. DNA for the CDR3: TGCGCCAACACCTTAAACCCATCCTACTACAATGAGCAGTTCTTC. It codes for CANTLNPSYYNEQFF.